This TCR beta chain appears in the sequencing data of a study of long-term antiretroviral therapy in people with HIV. Study outcomes and limitations: Controls showed broader CDR3 length ranges than did the HIV repertoires. Missing from the dataset were any data on ART adherence, viral resistance or therapy changes.

A note on this clone: Its cognate antigen is unknown.

J gave up 7 bases and V 5 bases, and 16 bases lay outside the gene matches. The CDR3 consists of 19 residues. Germline CDR1 is SEHNR and CDR2 is FQNEAQ (reference sequence). The immunoSEQ assay was v3.0, run at survey level. The method was immunoSEQ multiplex PCR; TCRdb's version includes in-frame clones alone and lacks a portion of them. This sample has tens of thousands of clones, with roughly 85% found just once. The rearrangement links TRBV7-9 to TRBJ2-1, with 14 bases aligning to TRBD2. The sequence derives from a man younger than 35 with HIV. Sequenced material: unsorted PBMCs, taken 0.8 years before starting antiretroviral therapy. DNA for the CDR3: TGTGCCAGCAGCCTGCGACTAGCGGGGGGGCCGAAGGGAGGGAATGAGCAGTTCTTC. Amino acid sequence: CASSLRLAGGPKGGNEQFF.